This T cell receptor beta chain was identified in a study of T cell responses to AZD1222 COVID-19 vaccine. Only in-frame clones appear in the TCRdb table, and some are missing; sequencing was by immunoSEQ multiplex PCR. In the table there are about 160,000 clones, roughly 92% of which are singletons. General study results and limits: Of the AZD1222 recipients, only 6 or 7 were seropositive at baseline. None of the repertoires were sampled until the peak T cell response had passed.

Trimming took 3 bases from V and 5 from J, leaving 19 bases between them. This CDR3 comprises 16 residues. From germline, CDR1 is LNHDA and CDR2 SQIVND (reference sequence). To note about this clone: Its target is unknown.

The J gene is TRBJ1-1, the V gene TRBV19, with a tentative D call TRBD1 (6 bases). The source of this sequence is an adult in good health. The sequenced sample was peripheral blood, obtained on day 0 of AZD1222 vaccination. The CDR3 spells CASSMGGAGGGTEAFF. For the CDR3, the DNA is TGTGCCAGTAGTATGGGGGGCGCCGGGGGTGGTACTGAAGCTTTCTTT.